Below are 30 T cell receptor beta chains sequenced from a single sample in a study of CD8 T cells in Susac syndrome. The authors reverse transcribed roughly 0.5 to 1 ug RNA with random hexamers. MiXCR was run by TCRdb on the immunoSEQ multiplex PCR reads, yielding one entry per CDR3 protein. The data contain 150,000 or so distinct CDR3 sequences, about 94% of them singletons. Sequenced material: CD8+ T cells from PBMCs. All receptors come from a human donor with multiple sclerosis.

In this sample, this clonotype turned up once. The CDR3 coding sequence is TGTGCCAGCACCGCGACAGGGGTCCACGAGCAGTACTTC. This translates into CASTATGVHEQYF. The chain joins TRBV12-3 or TRBV12-4 to TRBJ2-7; 8 bases map to TRBD1. J lost 5 bases, V lost 7 bases, and 7 bases had no gene match. The length of the CDR3 is 13 residues.

In DNA form, the CDR3 reads TGTGCCAGCAGCAAACGGTCGGACAGTCACCAGCATTTT. The encoded protein is CASSKRSDSHQHF. V is TRBV28 and J is TRBJ1-5, with D possibly matching TRBD1 (6 bases). The CDR3 runs to 13 residues. Germline V CDR1 and CDR2: MDHEN, SYDVKM. V was clipped by 6 bases and J by 12 bases, with 18 bases between them.

This chain uses TRBV27 with TRBJ1-6, with TRBD1 matching 7 bases. The CDR3 totals 17 residues. With V trimmed by 6 bases and J by 9 bases, 17 bases remained unmatched. Germline values: CDR1 MNHEY, CDR2 SMNVEV (reference sequence). CDR3 nucleotides: TGTGCCAGCAGAGAGGGGGCGAGCTCACTGGAAAGTTCACCCCTCCACTTT. Protein product: CASREGASSLESSPLHF.

The chain combines TRBV13 with TRBJ2-3; D is undetermined. Trimming removed 4 bases at V and 5 bases at J, with 13 bases between. CDR1 and CDR2 (germline): PRHDT, FYEKMQ (reference sequence). CDR3 length: 14 amino acids. CDR3 protein: CASSSPGYRDTQYF. The CDR3 DNA reads as TGTGCCAGCAGCTCCCCCGGGTATAGAGATACGCAGTATTTT.

This clonotype has just one count. V gene TRBV30 combines with J gene TRBJ2-3, with TRBD2 identical over 8 bases. This CDR3 comprises 13 residues. Per the germline V gene, CDR1 is GTSNPN and CDR2 is SVGIG (reference sequence). V gave up 4 bases and J gave up 5 bases; unmatched junction bases: 5. The CDR3 sequence is CAWTGAGGDTQYF. CDR3 DNA sequence: TGTGCCTGGACAGGGGCGGGGGGAGATACGCAGTATTTT. The variable domain in full, completed from reference TRBV30 and TRBJ2-3, reads SQTIHQWPATLVQPVGSPLSLECTVEGTSNPNLYWYRQAAGRGLQLLFYSVGIGQISSEVPQNLSASRPQDRQFILSSKKLLLSDSGFYLCAWTGAGGDTQYFGPGTRLTVL.

The rearrangement uses TRBV7-2 and TRBJ2-2, with D unclear. Germline V gene lookup returns CDR1 SGHTA and CDR2 FQGNSA. Trimming left V 3 bases short and J 6 bases short, with 8 bases between. The CDR3 sequence is 13 residues long. The CDR3 region is CASSLIGPGELFF. CDR3 DNA sequence: TGTGCCAGCAGCTTGATTGGACCCGGGGAGCTGTTTTTT.

J is TRBJ2-3 and V is TRBV6-2 or TRBV6-3, with D perhaps TRBD1 (5 bases). CDR3 size: 13 residues. Per the germline V gene, CDR1 is MNHEY and CDR2 is SVGEGT. The germline V and J ends were trimmed by 8 bases and 5 bases, with 14 bases remaining between them. The CDR3 is CASYSTVQDTQYF. The DNA for the CDR3 is TGTGCCAGCTATTCGACAGTGCAAGATACGCAGTATTTT.

The CDR3 reads CASSGGTNEQFF. Written as DNA, the CDR3 is TGTGCCAGCAGCGGAGGCACCAATGAGCAGTTCTTC. J is TRBJ2-1 and V is TRBV9; D remains ambiguous. Between the trimmed V and J ends, which lost 3 bases and 6 bases, there was a span of 7 bases. Germline CDR1 SGDLS, CDR2 YYNGEE. The CDR3 is made up of 12 amino acids.

This chain connects TRBV20-1 to TRBJ1-5; TRBD1 might be the D (6 bases). CDR3 length: 17 amino acids. CDR1 is DFQATT and CDR2 is SNEGSKA in the germline V gene (reference sequence). Deletions cut 3 bases from V and 0 bases from J, with 18 bases between. The CDR3 loop is CSASRGWGRDSNQPQHF. The CDR3 DNA sequence: TGCAGTGCTAGTAGAGGATGGGGGCGCGATAGCAATCAGCCCCAGCATTTT.

J is TRBJ2-1 and V is TRBV29-1, with TRBD2 as a possible D gene (6 bases). The CDR3 has 15 residues. Germline V gives CDR1 SQVTM, CDR2 ANQGSEA. Trimming cost V 7 bases and J 0 bases, with 16 bases left between them. This CDR3 is CSARGSSPSYNEQFF. CDR3 nucleotide sequence: TGCAGCGCCCGGGGGTCCTCACCCTCCTACAATGAGCAGTTCTTC.

The chain couples TRBV25-1 to TRBJ1-2; D perhaps matches TRBD1 (6 bases). The CDR3 has 13 residues. Germline CDR1 is MGHDK and CDR2 is SYGVNS. Trimming removed 0 bases at V and 7 bases at J, with 9 bases between. The CDR3 DNA is TGTGCCAGCAGTGAATACCGGGGGGCTGGCTACACCTTC. Translating gives CASSEYRGAGYTF.

The table lists this clonotype with a few counts. The rearrangement uses TRBV27 and TRBJ1-5, with D hard to call. The germline CDR1 and CDR2 sequences are MNHEY and SMNVEV (reference sequence). This CDR3 region has 12 residues. Trimming cost V 3 bases and J 7 bases, with 7 bases left between them. The CDR3 protein is CASSFAGQPQHF. CDR3 coding DNA: TGTGCCAGCAGTTTTGCTGGGCAGCCCCAGCATTTT.

The chain couples TRBV13 to TRBJ2-7; the D gene could be TRBD1 or TRBD2 (5 bases each). Trimming pared 3 bases from V and 3 bases from J, leaving 15 bases between. CDR1 and CDR2 from the germline V gene are PRHDT and FYEKMQ (reference sequence). The CDR3 has 15 residues. The CDR3 loop is CASSFYRDVSYEQYF. CDR3 bases: TGTGCCAGCAGCTTTTACCGGGACGTTAGCTACGAGCAGTACTTC.

The rearrangement links TRBV6-5 to TRBJ2-6, with D unclear. V dropped 11 bases and J dropped 1 base, with 6 bases sitting between them. The V gene's germline CDR1 is MNHEY and CDR2 SVGAGI. This CDR3 contains 12 residues. This CDR3 is CAARSGANVLTF. CDR3 sequence (DNA): TGTGCCGCTAGATCTGGGGCCAACGTCCTGACTTTC.

This rearrangement joins TRBV12-5 to TRBJ1-5; D unclear. CDR3 length equals 13 residues. V dropped 7 bases and J dropped 8 bases, with 15 bases sitting between them. Germline loops: CDR1 LGHNT, CDR2 FRNRAP. The chain's CDR3 is CASVPMIGEPQHF. Here the CDR3 DNA reads TGTGCTAGTGTCCCAATGATTGGTGAGCCCCAGCATTTT. Variable domain in full (rest from reference TRBV12-5 and TRBJ1-5): DARVTQTPRHKVTEMGQEVTMRCQPILGHNTVFWYRQTMMQGLELLAYFRNRAPLDDSGMPKDRFSAEMPDATLATLKIQPSEPRDSAVYFCASVPMIGEPQHFGDGTRLSIL.

This chain links TRBV29-1 with TRBJ2-1; 11 nucleotides agree with TRBD1. CDR1 is SQVTM and CDR2 is ANQGSEA in the germline V gene. Unmatched junction bases numbered 5, after V lost 5 bases and J lost 8 bases. This CDR3 is built from 13 residues. CDR3 protein: CSVRTGGRYEQFF. Here the CDR3 DNA reads TGCAGCGTTCGGACAGGGGGCCGGTATGAGCAGTTCTTC.

The chain recombines TRBV30 with TRBJ1-1; D not resolved. Deletions cut 6 bases from V and 4 bases from J, with 12 bases between. The CDR3 is 12 residues long. The germline V gene encodes CDR1 GTSNPN and CDR2 SVGIG (reference sequence). This CDR3 is CACPGRGTEAFF. In DNA, the CDR3 is TGTGCCTGTCCCGGTCGGGGCACTGAAGCTTTCTTT.

This rearrangement joins TRBV7-9 to TRBJ2-7; a weak D match, TRBD1 (6 bases). V lost 6 bases and J 2 bases, leaving 17 bases between the germline ends. From germline, CDR1 is SEHNR and CDR2 FQNEAQ (reference sequence). The CDR3 extends over 15 amino acids. As DNA, the CDR3 is TGTGCCAGCAGTTTCACCATCGGACAGACCTACGAGCAGTACTTC. Protein product: CASSFTIGQTYEQYF.

The rearrangement uses TRBV20-1 and TRBJ1-1; D not certain. The CDR3 spans 16 residues. CDR1 is DFQATT and CDR2 is SNEGSKA in the germline V gene (reference sequence). V was trimmed by 0 bases and J by 0 bases, leaving 14 bases between them. The CDR3 is CSARDPEFTMNTEAFF. In nucleotides, the CDR3 is TGCAGTGCTAGAGATCCAGAGTTCACAATGAACACTGAAGCTTTCTTT.

The V gene is TRBV6-5, the J gene TRBJ2-7, with TRBD1 matching over 7 bases. The CDR3 loop spans 13 amino acids. J was trimmed by 3 bases and V by 3 bases; bases with no gene match: 2. Germline V gene sequence: CDR1 MNHEY, CDR2 SVGAGI. The CDR3 DNA reads TGTGCCAGCAGTTATAACAGGGGCTACGAGCAGTACTTC. Translation: CASSYNRGYEQYF.

This clonotype appeared a single time. The V and J genes are TRBV7-8 and TRBJ2-5; no firm D call. CDR1 is SGHVS, CDR2 FQNEAQ, per germline. The CDR3 is 11 residues long. The ends were cut back, 5 bases at V and 3 bases at J, with 4 bases in the middle. CDR3 in amino acids: CASSGEETQYF. The CDR3 nucleotides are TGTGCCAGCAGCGGGGAAGAGACCCAGTACTTC.

This chain uses TRBV27 with TRBJ2-7; D remains unclear. Germline CDR1 MNHEY, CDR2 SMNVEV (reference sequence). The V end was cut by 4 bases, the J end by 3 bases, with 10 bases between. There are 13 residues in the CDR3. The CDR3 sequence: CASSSSFDYEQYF. The CDR3 DNA follows: TGTGCCAGCAGTTCCTCTTTCGACTACGAGCAGTACTTC.

The rearrangement uses TRBV29-1 and TRBJ1-2; no clear D. Germline V gene lookup returns CDR1 SQVTM and CDR2 ANQGSEA. Trimming cost V 2 bases and J 4 bases, with 11 bases left between them. CDR3 length: 13 amino acids. CDR3 in amino acids: CSVESGEGYGYTF. In nucleotides, the CDR3 is TGCAGCGTTGAATCGGGAGAGGGCTATGGCTACACCTTC.

V usage is TRBV7-8 and J usage is TRBJ2-1, with D unresolved. With 2 bases removed from V and 0 bases from J, the gap between germline ends came to 8 bases. Germline-derived CDR1 and CDR2 are SGHVS and FQNEAQ. There are 15 residues in the CDR3. CDR3 coding DNA: TGTGCCAGCAGCTTAAGCCCGAGCTCCTACAATGAGCAGTTCTTC. Encoded protein: CASSLSPSSYNEQFF.

This rearrangement joins TRBV27 to TRBJ2-7, with 10 bases identical to TRBD1. Germline trimming cut 0 bases from V and 5 bases from J; bases unmatched to any gene: 4. This CDR3 comprises 15 residues. Per the germline V gene, CDR1 is MNHEY and CDR2 is SMNVEV (reference sequence). CDR3 in amino acids: CASSLSGTGVNEQYF. The DNA for the CDR3 is TGTGCCAGCAGTTTATCCGGGACAGGGGTGAACGAGCAGTACTTC.

The chain joins TRBV3-1 to TRBJ2-3; 7 bases map to TRBD1. Unmatched junction bases numbered 5, after V lost 5 bases and J lost 3 bases. Per germline, CDR1 LGHDT and CDR2 YNNKEL (reference sequence). This CDR3 has 14 residues. The CDR3: CASSVTGATDTQYF. CDR3 coding DNA: TGTGCCAGCAGCGTTACAGGGGCAACAGATACGCAGTATTTT.

This chain joins TRBV20-1 and TRBJ2-7; 9 bases map to TRBD2. CDR1 and CDR2 (germline): DFQATT, SNEGSKA (reference sequence). Unmatched junction bases numbered 12, after V lost 2 bases and J lost 4 bases. CDR3 length equals 16 residues. In DNA, the CDR3 is TGCAGTGCTAGAATGGTCCCTAGCGGGGTCCCATACGAGCAGTACTTC. Its translation: CSARMVPSGVPYEQYF.

The chain links TRBV27 to TRBJ1-2; D is possibly TRBD1 (5 bases). V was shortened by 6 bases and J by 3 bases, with 11 bases between the two germline ends. Germline CDR1 and CDR2: MNHEY and SMNVEV (reference sequence). The CDR3 sequence is 13 residues long. The CDR3 reads CASSGRVDYGYTF. CDR3 in DNA: TGTGCCAGCAGCGGCAGGGTGGACTATGGCTACACCTTC.

V gene TRBV4-2 combines with J gene TRBJ2-1, with D maybe TRBD1 (5 bases). Trimming shortened V by 8 bases and J by 5 bases, and 19 bases separated the two germline ends. CDR1 and CDR2 (germline): LGHNA, YNFKEQ. The CDR3 has 15 amino acids. The CDR3 DNA follows: TGTGCCAGCGGGGCGGCTTTGGGAAGGAACAATGAGCAGTTCTTC. Translation gives CASGAALGRNNEQFF.

The chain carries TRBV6-2 or TRBV6-3 and TRBJ1-3; possibly TRBD1 for D (5 bases). The CDR3 has 15 amino acids. V lost 2 bases and J 0 bases, leaving 8 bases between the germline ends. CDR1 and CDR2 from the germline V gene are MNHEY and SVGEGT. Here the CDR3 reads CASSYGTTSGNTIYF. The CDR3, as DNA: TGTGCCAGCAGTTACGGGACTACCTCTGGAAACACCATATATTTT.